This TCR beta chain was captured by sequencing in a study of OX40 agonist ivuxolimab in advanced cancers. Findings and limits, study-wide: Compared with CD4+, CD8+ T cells on average had more expanded clones. The authors also found low normalized T-cell clonal expansion in some nonresponders.

On this clone: Its antigen is not known.

The CDR3 is 15 residues long. Germline CDR1 reads LNHDA; CDR2 reads SQIVND (reference sequence). V dropped 5 bases and J dropped 3; count of bases not matched to a gene: 7. Assay: immunoSEQ multiplex PCR; the TCRdb copy retains only in-frame clones and omits some. The data contain about 58,000 clones, around 83% of them seen just once; the ten biggest clones take up roughly 1%. The V call is TRBV19, the J call TRBJ2-1; 7 nucleotides match TRBD1. Specimen: CD4+ or CD8+ T cells sorted from blood, collected in a trial of the OX40 agonist ivuxolimab. The sequence was obtained from an adult with an advanced solid tumor such as melanoma, head and neck, liver or kidney cancer. The chain's CDR3 is CASSPEGASYNEQFF. CDR3 nucleotides: TGTGCCAGTAGTCCAGAGGGGGCAAGCTACAATGAGCAGTTCTTC.